Listed here are 28 T cell receptor beta chains from one sample, sequenced in a study of T cells expressing NK-cell markers. TCRdb processed the 5' RACE reads again and assigns one entry to each CDR3 protein, with no DNA. Its table lists some 410,000 distinct CDR3 sequences. Sequencing used blood T cells: a sorted CD56 or NKG2C T cell subset, CD4+ or CD8+ T cells, or bulk PBMC T cells (not recorded which). The receptors originated from a woman between 18 and 70 years old in good health.

The rearrangement joins TRBV29-1 to TRBJ2-2; lacking DNA, the TRBD2 call made by TCRdb goes unchecked. Germline CDR1 reads SQVTM; CDR2 reads ANQGSEA. This CDR3 comprises 13 residues. This CDR3 reads CSAQEVDTGELFF.

The V call is TRBV7-2, the J call TRBJ2-5. The CDR3 consists of 15 residues. The germline CDR1 and CDR2 sequences are SGHTA and FQGNSA. CDR3 sequence reads: CASSLGGAVQETQYF. The complete variable domain, with remaining parts taken from reference TRBV7-2 and TRBJ2-5, reads GAGVSQSPSNKVTEKGKDVELRCDPISGHTALYWYRQSLGQGLEFLIYFQGNSAPDKSGLPSDRFSAERTGGSVSTLTIQRTQQEDSAVYLCASSLGGAVQETQYFGPGTRLLVL.

The chain is built from TRBV7-2 and TRBJ1-1. Per the germline V gene, CDR1 is SGHTA and CDR2 is FQGNSA. The length of the CDR3 is 15 residues. CDR3: CASSLSRAANTEAFF. The full variable domain, completed using reference TRBV7-2 and TRBJ1-1, is GAGVSQSPSNKVTEKGKDVELRCDPISGHTALYWYRQSLGQGLEFLIYFQGNSAPDKSGLPSDRFSAERTGGSVSTLTIQRTQQEDSAVYLCASSLSRAANTEAFFGQGTRLTVV.

The chain recombines TRBV7-3 with TRBJ1-1. There are 14 residues in the CDR3. Germline assignment: CDR1 SGHTA and CDR2 FQGTGA. The CDR3: CASSPGSSSTEAFF. The full variable domain, in which reference TRBV7-3 and TRBJ1-1 provide the parts outside the CDR3, is GAGVSQTPSNKVTEKGKYVELRCDPISGHTALYWYRQSLGQGPEFLIYFQGTGAADDSGLPNDRFFAVRPEGSVSTLKIQRTERGDSAVYLCASSPGSSSTEAFFGQGTRLTVV.

The rearrangement joins TRBV28 to TRBJ2-1; the D call from TCRdb, TRBD1, cannot be confirmed without DNA. CDR3 length: 16 residues. Germline-derived CDR1 and CDR2 are MDHEN and SYDVKM. The CDR3 sequence: CASSLYGQGLGNEQFF.

CDR3 loop: CASSLAPTGSGEAFF. The chain is built from TRBV5-6 and TRBJ1-1; TCRdb selects TRBD1, and the lack of DNA leaves this call unchecked. The CDR3 totals 15 residues. Germline CDR1 is SGHDT and CDR2 is YYEEEE.

The chain links TRBV7-6 to TRBJ2-3. Per the germline V gene, CDR1 is SGHVS and CDR2 is FNYEAQ. The CDR3 is 15 amino acids. This chain's CDR3 is CASSPWSPGTDTQYF.

V usage is TRBV5-4 and J usage is TRBJ2-1; TCRdb gives TRBD2 as the D gene, but with no DNA this cannot be confirmed. Germline V gene lookup returns CDR1 SGHNT and CDR2 YYREEE (reference sequence). This CDR3 has 16 amino acids. The chain's CDR3 is CASSLSQGRKYNEQFF.

The chain employs TRBV29-1 and TRBJ2-5. Germline-derived CDR1 and CDR2 are SQVTM and ANQGSEA. This CDR3 contains 11 residues. CDR3 loop: CSALYQETQYF.

V gene TRBV9 combines with J gene TRBJ2-3; TCRdb reports TRBD1, a call that lacks DNA to check it against. Germline V gives CDR1 SGDLS, CDR2 YYNGEE. CDR3 length: 14 residues. This chain's CDR3 is CASSVTGRTDTQYF. Drawing the rest from reference TRBV9 and TRBJ2-3, the complete variable domain is DSGVTQTPKHLITATGQRVTLRCSPRSGDLSVYWYQQSLDQGLQFLIQYYNGEERAKGNILERFSAQQFPDLHSELNLSSLELGDSALYFCASSVTGRTDTQYFGPGTRLTVL.

The chain carries TRBV29-1 and TRBJ1-1. The germline V gene has CDR1 SQVTM and CDR2 ANQGSEA. The CDR3 spans 11 residues. CDR3 amino acids: CSVGISAEAFF.

The rearrangement links TRBV19 to TRBJ2-1. The V gene's germline CDR1 is LNHDA and CDR2 SQIVND (reference sequence). The length of the CDR3 is 11 residues. CDR3 residues: CASTDYNEQFF.

The rearrangement uses TRBV7-2 and TRBJ2-1; TCRdb's D call, TRBD1, is unchecked because there is no DNA. The CDR3 runs 14 residues. Germline values: CDR1 SGHTA, CDR2 FQGNSA. The CDR3 here is CASSPRSGANEQFF. Full variable domain (remainder filled in from reference TRBV7-2 and TRBJ2-1): GAGVSQSPSNKVTEKGKDVELRCDPISGHTALYWYRQSLGQGLEFLIYFQGNSAPDKSGLPSDRFSAERTGGSVSTLTIQRTQQEDSAVYLCASSPRSGANEQFFGPGTRLTVL.

The chain recombines TRBV12-3 or TRBV12-4 with TRBJ2-1; TCRdb lists TRBD2, though no DNA is available to test this call. This CDR3 region has 15 residues. Here the CDR3 reads CASSLGDLNYNEQFF.

The chain recombines TRBV5-1 with TRBJ2-1; no DNA is available, so the TRBD2 call from TCRdb remains unchecked. This CDR3 has 14 amino acids. Per the germline V gene, CDR1 is SGHRS and CDR2 is YFSETQ. CDR3 sequence: CASSSRTTSVEQFF.

This chain links TRBV28 with TRBJ2-1; with no DNA, the TCRdb D assignment of TRBD2 cannot be verified. CDR1 and CDR2 from the germline V gene are MDHEN and SYDVKM. The CDR3 has 15 amino acids. CDR3: CASSFRGRRGGEQFF.

V is TRBV27 and J is TRBJ2-1. Per the germline V gene, CDR1 is MNHEY and CDR2 is SMNVEV (reference sequence). There are 14 residues in the CDR3. The chain's CDR3 is CASSWATSYNEQFF.

V and J are TRBV6-1 and TRBJ2-7. The CDR3 loop spans 12 amino acids. Looked up from germline, CDR1 is MNHNS and CDR2 is SASEGT. The CDR3 sequence is CASSEALVEQYF.

The chain uses TRBV19 and TRBJ2-7. The germline V gene encodes CDR1 LNHDA and CDR2 SQIVND (reference sequence). CDR3 length equals 12 residues. The CDR3 is CASSARTYEQYF.

V and J are TRBV20-1 and TRBJ2-4; the D call from TCRdb, TRBD1, cannot be confirmed without DNA. Germline loops: CDR1 DFQATT, CDR2 SNEGSKA (reference sequence). The CDR3 covers 18 residues. The CDR3 protein is CSAPPGQGSGKRGNIQYF.

The chain carries TRBV13 and TRBJ2-3; the TRBD2 assignment by TCRdb is unverifiable without DNA. This CDR3 spans 14 amino acids. The germline V gene encodes CDR1 PRHDT and CDR2 FYEKMQ (reference sequence). This chain's CDR3 is CASSFRGSADTQYF. Supplemented by reference TRBV13 and TRBJ2-3, the full variable domain reads AAGVIQSPRHLIKEKRETATLKCYPIPRHDTVYWYQQGPGQDPQFLISFYEKMQSDKGSIPDRFSAQQFSDYHSELNMSSLELGDSALYFCASSFRGSADTQYFGPGTRLTVL.

This CDR3 is CASALQHVDTQYF. J is TRBJ2-3 and V is TRBV5-4. The CDR3 is made up of 13 amino acids. Germline V gene sequence: CDR1 SGHNT, CDR2 YYREEE (reference sequence). The whole variable domain, filled in from reference TRBV5-4 and TRBJ2-3, reads ETGVTQSPTHLIKTRGQQVTLRCSSQSGHNTVSWYQQALGQGPQFIFQYYREEENGRGNFPPRFSGLQFPNYSSELNVNALELDDSALYLCASALQHVDTQYFGPGTRLTVL.

The gene calls are TRBV4-2 and TRBJ2-1; the D call from TCRdb, TRBD1, cannot be confirmed without DNA. Germline values: CDR1 LGHNA, CDR2 YNFKEQ. The CDR3 runs to 19 residues. CDR3 sequence reads: CASSRIFPATVRSYNEQFF.

This chain joins TRBV20-1 and TRBJ1-2; the D call of TRBD1 rests on TCRdb alone, since no DNA is present to check it. The V gene's germline CDR1 is DFQATT and CDR2 SNEGSKA (reference sequence). The CDR3 loop spans 15 amino acids. The CDR3 loop reads CSASHTRDTNYGYTF.

The V and J genes are TRBV7-8 and TRBJ2-1; TCRdb's D call, TRBD1, is unchecked because there is no DNA. The CDR3 is 12 residues long. The germline V gene has CDR1 SGHVS and CDR2 FQNEAQ. The CDR3 here is CAGAGQYNEQFF.

The gene calls are TRBV12-3 or TRBV12-4 and TRBJ1-1. The CDR3 has 15 amino acids. The CDR3 here is CASSLTARFTTEAFF.

CDR3 protein: CSVEGSYPEQFF. J is TRBJ2-1 and V is TRBV29-1. CDR1 is SQVTM and CDR2 is ANQGSEA in the germline V gene. The CDR3 runs to 12 residues.

The chain is built from TRBV12-3 or TRBV12-4 and TRBJ2-3; TCRdb designates TRBD2, a call that cannot be tested without DNA. This CDR3 contains 16 residues. The CDR3: CASSYRTSGGTDTQYF.